A single sample is the source of the 22 T cell receptor beta chains below, sequenced in a study of graft-versus-host responses after intestinal transplantation. TCRdb's table, derived via immunoSEQ multiplex PCR, lists solely in-frame clones and lacks some. The sample contains 80,000 or so clones, over 80% of which appear only once. The sample consisted of PBMCs, taken 98 days after intestinal transplantation. These receptor sequences come from a human patient who received an intestinal transplant, so some T cells may come from the graft donor.

V is TRBV7-5 and J is TRBJ1-2. TRBV7-5 is listed as a pseudogene. The CDR3 runs 19 residues. CDR3 protein: CVRSLAPDITESKVYGYTF. As DNA, the CDR3 is TGTGTCAGAAGCTTAGCACCCGATATTACCGAATCTAAAGTCTATGGCTACACCTTC.

This chain connects TRBV19 to TRBJ1-2, with D perhaps TRBD1 (5 bases). V lost 3 bases, J lost 1 base, and 9 bases lay in between. This CDR3 is 14 amino acids long. Germline CDR1 and CDR2: LNHDA and SQIVND (reference sequence). The CDR3 nucleotides read TGTGCCAGTAGTATCGGGACGGATAACTATGGCTACACCTTC. It specifies CASSIGTDNYGYTF.

This chain connects TRBV5-1 to TRBJ2-3, with D tentatively TRBD1 (6 bases). Trimming cost V 4 bases and J 1 base, with 10 bases left between them. Germline CDR1 SGHRS, CDR2 YFSETQ. The CDR3 is 14 residues long. The CDR3 DNA reads TGCGCCAGCAGCCCGCGACAGGGCACAGATACGCAGTATTTT. It yields the protein CASSPRQGTDTQYF.

The gene calls are TRBV5-1 and TRBJ2-7; 12 bases match TRBD2. This CDR3 spans 16 amino acids. V dropped 4 bases and J dropped 5; count of bases not matched to a gene: 10. Germline assignment: CDR1 SGHRS and CDR2 YFSETQ. The DNA of the CDR3 is TGCGCCAGCAGCCTTCTCGGACTAGCGGGATTGGACGAGCAGTACTTC. Residues: CASSLLGLAGLDEQYF.

This chain connects TRBV4-1 to TRBJ2-3; TRBD2 is a possible D gene (6 bases). Trimming took off 1 base at V and 3 bases at J, with 8 bases between the two ends. This CDR3 comprises 14 residues. The germline gives CDR1 MGHRA, CDR2 YSYEKL. This CDR3 is CASSQGLGTDTQYF. The CDR3 nucleotides are TGCGCCAGCAGCCAAGGACTAGGAACAGATACGCAGTATTTT.

There are a few counts of this clone. V is TRBV4-1 and J is TRBJ1-3; D gene ambiguous. Between the trimmed V and J ends, which lost 1 base and 0 bases, there was a span of 4 bases. CDR1 MGHRA and CDR2 YSYEKL come from the germline V gene. This CDR3 is built from 14 residues. CDR3 in DNA: TGCGCCAGCAGCCAAGTAGGCTCTGGAAACACCATATATTTT. As protein: CASSQVGSGNTIYF.

The V call is TRBV5-5, the J call TRBJ1-1; D uncertain. This CDR3 is 15 amino acids long. Germline CDR1 reads SGHKS; CDR2 reads YYEKEE (reference sequence). Trimming took 4 bases from V and 5 from J, leaving 18 bases between them. CDR3 nucleotides: TGTGCCAGCAGCCCAGATTTCTCCGTGGGTACTGAAGCTTTCTTT. Protein product: CASSPDFSVGTEAFF.

The chain links TRBV5-1 to TRBJ2-2; 11 bases are shared with TRBD2. Germline V lookup: CDR1 SGHRS, CDR2 YFSETQ. CDR3 length: 18 amino acids. Trimming cost V 0 bases and J 2 bases; bases outside gene matches: 6. This CDR3 is CASSLVPSGGLNTGELFF. The CDR3 bases are TGCGCCAGCAGCTTGGTGCCTAGCGGGGGGCTCAACACCGGGGAGCTGTTTTTT.

This rearrangement joins TRBV29-1 to TRBJ1-2; D possibly corresponds to TRBD1 (6 bases). V was clipped by 4 bases and J by 3 bases, with 15 bases between them. Germline assignment: CDR1 SQVTM and CDR2 ANQGSEA. There are 14 residues in the CDR3. This CDR3 is CSVGSLGADYGYTF. The DNA of the CDR3 is TGCAGCGTTGGGTCCCTGGGGGCAGACTATGGCTACACCTTC.

This chain connects TRBV7-2 to TRBJ2-1; perhaps TRBD2 as D (5 bases). Germline V gene sequence: CDR1 SGHTA, CDR2 FQGNSA. V lost 5 bases and J 5 bases, leaving 16 bases between the germline ends. The CDR3 covers 15 residues. In nucleotides, the CDR3 is TGTGCCAGCAGCCTGGGTCGATGGGGAGACAATGAGCAGTTCTTC. Translating gives CASSLGRWGDNEQFF.

This CDR3 is CAWRDRSRGEKLFF. In DNA, the CDR3 is TGTGCCTGGAGGGATAGGAGCCGTGGTGAAAAACTGTTTTTT. The V call is TRBV30, the J call TRBJ1-4; D ambiguous. CDR3 length: 14 residues. Per germline, CDR1 GTSNPN and CDR2 SVGIG (reference sequence). The V end lost 3 bases, the J end lost 7 bases, and 15 bases lay between the germline ends.

The V and J genes are TRBV23-1 and TRBJ2-2; 12 positions agree with TRBD1. TRBV23-1 is flagged as an ORF with uncertain function. CDR3 length equals 20 residues. V shed 0 bases and J 4 bases; nucleotides not matched to a gene: 12. This CDR3 reads CASSQSNGEGQGAGTGELFF. The CDR3 DNA reads TGCGCCAGCAGTCAATCTAACGGGGAGGGACAGGGGGCGGGCACCGGGGAGCTGTTTTTT.

The chain is built from TRBV6-9 and TRBJ1-1; D may be TRBD1 (6 bases). Germline V lookup: CDR1 MNHGY, CDR2 SVAAGI. The CDR3 sequence is 14 residues long. V lost 4 bases and J lost 1, with 10 bases in between. The CDR3 bases are TGTGCCAGCAGTTTCATGACAGGGAACACTGAAGCTTTCTTT. It yields the protein CASSFMTGNTEAFF.

The rearrangement links TRBV2 to TRBJ2-5; TRBD2 agrees at 12 bases. V shed 5 bases, J shed 1 base, and the junction held 8 bases outside the gene matches. This CDR3 is 17 amino acids long. Germline assignment: CDR1 SNHLY and CDR2 FYNNEI. CDR3 loop: CASSFTGLAGTQETQYF. CDR3 coding DNA: TGTGCCAGCAGTTTTACCGGACTAGCGGGGACCCAAGAGACCCAGTACTTC.

This chain connects TRBV6-1 to TRBJ2-7; TRBD2 matches 8 bases. The CDR3 totals 14 residues. CDR1 is MNHNS and CDR2 is SASEGT in the germline V gene. Trimming took 6 bases from V and 2 from J; bases not matched to a gene: 6. The CDR3 coding sequence is TGTGCCAGCAGCCTAGCGGGCGGTACCTACGAGCAGTACTTC. This codes for CASSLAGGTYEQYF.

The chain recombines TRBV7-9 with TRBJ2-5; D gene unclear. Trimming pared 1 base from V and 2 bases from J, leaving 2 bases between. The CDR3 extends over 12 amino acids. CDR1 is SEHNR, CDR2 FQNEAQ, per germline (reference sequence). This CDR3 reads CASSLGQETQYF. In DNA form, the CDR3 reads TGTGCCAGCAGCTTAGGGCAAGAGACCCAGTACTTC. The full variable domain, its missing parts supplied by reference TRBV7-9 and TRBJ2-5, is DTGVSQNPRHKITKRGQNVTFRCDPISEHNRLYWYRQTLGQGPEFLTYFQNEAQLEKSRLLSDRFSAERPKGSFSTLEIQRTEQGDSAMYLCASSLGQETQYFGPGTRLLVL.

As DNA, the CDR3 is TGTGCCAGCAGTTACCTTCCGGTGGGGACGGATGGCTACACCTTC. It yields the protein CASSYLPVGTDGYTF. The J gene is TRBJ1-2, the V gene TRBV6-6; a possible D gene is TRBD1 (5 bases). This CDR3 has 15 amino acids. Germline V lookup: CDR1 MNHNY, CDR2 SVGAGI (reference sequence). V was pared by 2 bases and J by 6 bases, with 16 bases between.

This clone was seen a handful of times. The chain uses TRBV10-2 and TRBJ2-7, with 7 bases lining up with TRBD2. V lost 5 bases to trimming and J lost 7 bases; unmatched junction nucleotides: 2. Germline V gene sequence: CDR1 WSHSY, CDR2 SAAADI. The CDR3 extends over 11 amino acids. This CDR3 reads CASSTGGEQYF. In DNA form, the CDR3 reads TGCGCCAGCAGTACGGGGGGAGAGCAGTACTTC.

The V call is TRBV13, the J call TRBJ2-1, with D unresolved. The CDR3 runs 14 residues. Germline V gives CDR1 PRHDT, CDR2 FYEKMQ (reference sequence). With 0 bases removed from V and 7 bases from J, the gap between germline ends came to 10 bases. In DNA form, the CDR3 reads TGTGCCAGCAGCTTAGGTCGGCTGCAAAATGAGCAGTTCTTC. Translated: CASSLGRLQNEQFF.

The chain uses TRBV5-5 and TRBJ1-5; TRBD1 matches at 8 bases. The CDR3 sequence is 14 residues long. V lost 3 bases and J lost 5; bases outside the gene matches: 4. The V gene's germline CDR1 is SGHKS and CDR2 YYEKEE (reference sequence). Written as DNA, the CDR3 is TGTGCCAGCAGCTGGGGGACAGGAGATCAGCCCCAGCATTTT. Its protein is CASSWGTGDQPQHF.

This chain links TRBV5-6 with TRBJ1-2; D unclear. Trimming took 7 bases from V and 4 from J, leaving 14 bases between them. This CDR3 comprises 13 residues. From germline, CDR1 is SGHDT and CDR2 YYEEEE. DNA of the CDR3: TGTGCCAGCGTTAGTCGAAAGACCTATGGCTACACCTTC. Its protein is CASVSRKTYGYTF.

The V call is TRBV10-1, the J call TRBJ2-2; D remains unclear. CDR3 size: 14 residues. Germline V gene lookup returns CDR1 WNHNN and CDR2 SYGVQD (reference sequence). Trimming left V 2 bases short and J 3 bases short, with 7 bases between. The chain's CDR3 is CASSEVVDTGELFF. CDR3 DNA sequence: TGCGCCAGCAGTGAGGTAGTCGACACCGGGGAGCTGTTTTTT.